The rows below give T cell receptor beta chains drawn from one sample of a study of blood T cells in healthy people across ages. A single record per CDR3 protein comes from TCRdb applying MiXCR to the 5' RACE reads. The table has some 1,500,000 distinct CDR3 sequences, approximately 42% seen once; the top ten hold roughly 3.7%. The sequenced sample was blood. These TCRs come from a woman younger than 35 in good health. CDR3s include the opening cysteine and the closing phenylalanine or tryptophan. Fields, in order: D gene, clone size, V gene, J gene, CDR3 protein, CDR3 DNA. A D gene is named only where the DNA matches it firmly. Clone size is shown for a subset of rows, as once, few, many or a class of expanded clone.

d_gene: TRBD2
abundance: many
v_gene: TRBV6-1
j_gene: TRBJ2-1
CDR3aa: CASGTSGYNEQFF
CDR3nt: TGTGCCAGCGGGACTAGCGGATACAATGAGCAGTTCTTC

d_gene: -
abundance: -
v_gene: TRBV6-2/TRBV6-3
j_gene: TRBJ2-1
CDR3aa: CASSYSIRAPRDEQFF
CDR3nt: TGTGCCAGCAGTTACTCGATCAGGGCCCCGAGGGATGAGCAGTTCTTC

d_gene: -
abundance: -
v_gene: TRBV5-5
j_gene: TRBJ2-1
CDR3aa: CASSLAVPSYNEQFF
CDR3nt: TGTGCCAGCAGCTTGGCCGTGCCCTCCTACAATGAGCAGTTCTTC

d_gene: TRBD2
abundance: -
v_gene: TRBV12-3/TRBV12-4
j_gene: TRBJ2-1
CDR3aa: CASIVTSGARQFF
CDR3nt: TGTGCCAGCATCGTGACTAGCGGGGCCCGGCAGTTCTTC

d_gene: TRBD2
abundance: -
v_gene: TRBV20-1
j_gene: TRBJ2-5
CDR3aa: CSARPGLAETQYF
CDR3nt: TGCAGTGCTAGGCCGGGACTAGCGGAGACCCAGTACTTC

d_gene: -
abundance: -
v_gene: TRBV9
j_gene: TRBJ2-5
CDR3aa: CASSVQGKGEETQYF
CDR3nt: TGTGCCAGCAGCGTACAGGGGAAGGGGGAAGAGACCCAGTACTTC

d_gene: -
abundance: few
v_gene: TRBV20-1
j_gene: TRBJ2-1
CDR3aa: CSARDFYRSSYNEQFF
CDR3nt: TGCAGTGCTAGGGACTTCTATAGGAGCTCCTACAATGAGCAGTTCTTC

d_gene: -
abundance: -
v_gene: TRBV4-1
j_gene: TRBJ2-6
CDR3aa: CASSQVKESSGANVLTF
CDR3nt: TGCGCCAGCAGCCAAGTTAAGGAAAGCTCTGGGGCCAACGTCCTGACTTTC

d_gene: TRBD2
abundance: -
v_gene: TRBV20-1
j_gene: TRBJ2-1
CDR3aa: CSARGGRHEQFF
CDR3nt: TGCAGTGCTCGGGGCGGGAGACATGAGCAGTTCTTC

d_gene: TRBD1
abundance: -
v_gene: TRBV7-9
j_gene: TRBJ1-5
CDR3aa: CASSSGTGYYQPQHF
CDR3nt: TGTGCCAGCAGCTCCGGGACAGGGTACTATCAGCCCCAGCATTTT

d_gene: TRBD2
abundance: few
v_gene: TRBV4-1
j_gene: TRBJ2-1
CDR3aa: CASSQIAGRGYNEQFF
CDR3nt: TGCGCCAGCAGCCAAATAGCGGGAAGGGGCTACAATGAGCAGTTCTTC

d_gene: -
abundance: few
v_gene: TRBV5-6
j_gene: TRBJ1-2
CDR3aa: CASSAGTYGYTF
CDR3nt: TGTGCCAGCAGTGCCGGAACCTATGGCTACACCTTC

d_gene: TRBD2
abundance: -
v_gene: TRBV6-5
j_gene: TRBJ2-7
CDR3aa: CAGSLTSGGTYEQYF
CDR3nt: TGTGCCGGCAGTTTGACTAGCGGGGGTACCTACGAGCAGTACTTC

d_gene: -
abundance: many
v_gene: TRBV4-1
j_gene: TRBJ2-3
CDR3aa: CASSRTGDTQYF
CDR3nt: TGCGCCAGCAGCCGAACAGGAGATACGCAGTATTTT

d_gene: -
abundance: -
v_gene: TRBV11-2
j_gene: TRBJ2-7
CDR3aa: CASSVDPGGYEQYF
CDR3nt: TGTGCCAGCAGCGTAGATCCCGGGGGATACGAGCAGTACTTC

d_gene: -
abundance: -
v_gene: TRBV13
j_gene: TRBJ2-5
CDR3aa: CASRLDDQETQYF
CDR3nt: TGTGCCAGCAGACTGGACGACCAAGAGACCCAGTACTTC

d_gene: -
abundance: -
v_gene: TRBV29-1
j_gene: TRBJ2-7
CDR3aa: CSVEGWARGIHEQYF
CDR3nt: TGCAGCGTTGAGGGGTGGGCCAGGGGTATTCACGAGCAGTACTTC

d_gene: -
abundance: once
v_gene: TRBV29-1
j_gene: TRBJ2-3
CDR3aa: CGVSVSDTQYF
CDR3nt: TGCGGCGTTTCCGTAAGCGATACGCAGTATTTT